The 21 T cell receptor beta chains reported below all come from one sample, sequenced in a study of T cells in localized non-small cell lung cancer (dated by TCRdb to the early 2020s). The method was the immunoSEQ multiplex PCR assay. The table comes from immuneACCESS by way of TCRdb, which keeps in-frame sequences with V and J called. Part of the clones is missing from these tables; in studies checked, under half for an unresolved V gene and the rest for unknown reasons. This sample has roughly 38,000 clones in its table, and 86% of those were observed once. The top ten clones comprise about 5% of the sample. The sample consisted of peripheral blood mononuclear cells, taken before any cancer treatment. Receptors originate from a male donor at least 60 years old with stage II lung adenocarcinoma.

The chain is built from TRBV7-2 and TRBJ2-1; TRBD2 might be the D (5 bases). The CDR3 consists of 14 residues. Germline CDR1 is SGHTA and CDR2 is FQGNSA. Trimming pared 1 base from V and 12 bases from J, leaving 16 bases between. CDR3 loop: CASSLEAGKLLQFF. In DNA form, the CDR3 reads TGTGCCAGCAGCTTAGAGGCGGGCAAGCTCTTGCAGTTCTTC.

This clone was seen a few times. V and J are TRBV18 and TRBJ1-3, with TRBD1 as a possible D gene (5 bases). V was cut by 1 base and J by 4 bases, with 11 bases left in between. Germline V CDR1 and CDR2: KGHSH, LQKENI. CDR3 length: 15 amino acids. CDR3 loop: CASSPLGTVGNTIYF. The DNA of the CDR3 is TGTGCCAGCTCACCACTCGGGACTGTAGGAAACACCATATATTTT.

This sequence joins TRBV7-9 and TRBJ1-2, with TRBD1 matching 8 bases. This CDR3 is built from 14 residues. Germline assignment: CDR1 SEHNR and CDR2 FQNEAQ (reference sequence). V lost 4 bases to trimming and J lost 4 bases; unmatched junction nucleotides: 5. The CDR3 DNA follows: TGTGCCAGCAGCTCTGTACAGGGGGGCTATGGCTACACCTTC. It yields the protein CASSSVQGGYGYTF. Full variable domain (outside the CDR3, taken from reference TRBV7-9 and TRBJ1-2): DTGVSQNPRHKITKRGQNVTFRCDPISEHNRLYWYRQTLGQGPEFLTYFQNEAQLEKSRLLSDRFSAERPKGSFSTLEIQRTEQGDSAMYLCASSSVQGGYGYTFGSGTRLTVV.

J is TRBJ2-7 and V is TRBV5-1; D call uncertain. The germline CDR1 and CDR2 sequences are SGHRS and YFSETQ. This CDR3 is built from 13 residues. Between the trimmed V and J ends, which lost 6 bases and 3 bases, there was a span of 13 bases. This CDR3 reads CASNSNTNYEQYF. The CDR3 bases are TGCGCCAGCAATTCTAACACGAACTACGAGCAGTACTTC.

The V gene is TRBV5-4, the J gene TRBJ1-5; D call uncertain. CDR3 length: 13 amino acids. Germline loops: CDR1 SGHNT, CDR2 YYREEE (reference sequence). Trimming stripped 2 bases from V and 7 bases from J, with 10 bases between. The CDR3 nucleotides read TGTGCCAGCAGCTTAGACGCGGGCCAGCCCCAGCATTTT. Its protein is CASSLDAGQPQHF. Looking up the rest from reference TRBV5-4 and TRBJ1-5 gives the full variable domain: ETGVTQSPTHLIKTRGQQVTLRCSSQSGHNTVSWYQQALGQGPQFIFQYYREEENGRGNFPPRFSGLQFPNYSSELNVNALELDDSALYLCASSLDAGQPQHFGDGTRLSIL.

The rearrangement links TRBV7-8 to TRBJ2-1; 10 bases are shared with TRBD2. This CDR3 has 15 amino acids. Germline assignment: CDR1 SGHVS and CDR2 FQNEAQ. Germline trimming cut 6 bases from V and 8 bases from J; bases unmatched to any gene: 10. The CDR3 loop reads CASREAGGPWDEQFF. The CDR3 region has the DNA TGTGCCAGCAGGGAAGCGGGAGGGCCGTGGGATGAGCAGTTCTTC.

The chain's CDR3 is CASSEGLPQHF. CDR3 nucleotides: TGTGCCAGCAGTGAAGGTCTGCCCCAGCATTTT. The chain recombines TRBV6-1 with TRBJ1-5; D is uncertain. The germline V gene has CDR1 MNHNS and CDR2 SASEGT. The CDR3 sequence is 11 residues long. V lost 1 base, J lost 9 bases, and 4 bases lay in between.

The J gene is TRBJ2-7, the V gene TRBV29-1, with D maybe TRBD2 (5 bases). The V end was cut by 6 bases, the J end by 3 bases, with 15 bases between. Germline loops: CDR1 SQVTM, CDR2 ANQGSEA. The length of the CDR3 is 13 residues. The CDR3 DNA follows: TGCAGCGTCGGCGCGGGCGATCACTACGAGCAGTACTTC. This encodes CSVGAGDHYEQYF.

This clone has a handful of counts. The V gene is TRBV5-1, the J gene TRBJ2-7, with 8 nucleotides matching TRBD1. This CDR3 region has 15 residues. After removal of 0 bases from V and 2 bases from J, the junction contained 4 bases not matched to a gene. From germline, CDR1 is SGHRS and CDR2 YFSETQ. The CDR3 sequence: CASSLGTGPAYEQYF. DNA for the CDR3: TGCGCCAGCAGCTTGGGGACAGGGCCAGCCTACGAGCAGTACTTC.

V is TRBV5-6 and J is TRBJ2-7, with no clear D. The germline V gene encodes CDR1 SGHDT and CDR2 YYEEEE. CDR3 length: 18 amino acids. The ends were cut back, 3 bases at V and 2 bases at J, with 24 bases in the middle. Here the CDR3 DNA reads TGTGCCAGCAGCTCTTGGACCAAAGAAGGGAAAAAGCCCTACGAGCAGTACTTC. It specifies CASSSWTKEGKKPYEQYF.

The chain has TRBV7-2 and TRBJ2-7, with TRBD2 identical over 8 bases. In germline, CDR1 is SGHTA, CDR2 FQGNSA. The CDR3 sequence is 14 residues long. The trim removed 8 bases at V and 0 bases at J, leaving 6 bases unmatched. Here the CDR3 reads CASRGGLASYEQYF. The CDR3 nucleotides read TGTGCCAGCCGCGGGGGGCTCGCCTCCTACGAGCAGTACTTC.

The chain carries TRBV7-2 and TRBJ2-5, with D possibly TRBD2 on 6 matching bases. The V gene lost 0 bases and the J gene lost 5 bases, with 13 bases spanning the gap. The CDR3 totals 15 residues. Germline CDR1 reads SGHTA; CDR2 reads FQGNSA. The CDR3 is CASSLAALSGETQYF. The DNA of the CDR3 is TGTGCCAGCAGCTTAGCCGCGCTGAGCGGGGAGACCCAGTACTTC.

V usage is TRBV5-1 and J usage is TRBJ2-1; TRBD2 aligns across 7 bases. The trim removed 1 base at V and 6 bases at J, leaving 4 bases unmatched. CDR1 is SGHRS and CDR2 is YFSETQ in the germline V gene. The CDR3 extends over 14 amino acids. This chain's CDR3 is CASSLLAEPNEQFF. Written as DNA, the CDR3 is TGCGCCAGCAGCTTGCTAGCGGAACCCAATGAGCAGTTCTTC.

V and J are TRBV5-4 and TRBJ1-1, with D hard to call. Germline assignment: CDR1 SGHNT and CDR2 YYREEE (reference sequence). V was shortened by 3 bases and J by 1 base, with 10 bases between the two germline ends. The CDR3 runs 14 residues. As DNA, the CDR3 is TGTGCCAGCAGCTCAGACACATGGAACACTGAAGCTTTCTTT. It yields the protein CASSSDTWNTEAFF. The variable domain in full, completed from reference TRBV5-4 and TRBJ1-1, reads ETGVTQSPTHLIKTRGQQVTLRCSSQSGHNTVSWYQQALGQGPQFIFQYYREEENGRGNFPPRFSGLQFPNYSSELNVNALELDDSALYLCASSSDTWNTEAFFGQGTRLTVV.

The rearrangement uses TRBV5-1 and TRBJ2-2; 7 bases agree with TRBD2. The V gene's germline CDR1 is SGHRS and CDR2 YFSETQ. This CDR3 is built from 14 residues. V lost 7 bases to trimming and J lost 5 bases; unmatched junction nucleotides: 8. The CDR3 sequence: CASRREAGTGELFF. The CDR3 DNA reads TGCGCCAGCCGAAGGGAAGCGGGAACCGGGGAGCTGTTTTTT.

The V call is TRBV28, the J call TRBJ1-5; possibly TRBD1 for D (6 bases). This CDR3 has 16 residues. Per the germline V gene, CDR1 is MDHEN and CDR2 is SYDVKM. V lost 2 bases and J lost 5, with 16 bases in between. The chain's CDR3 is CASSLVQGRRYQPQHF. CDR3 nucleotide sequence: TGTGCCAGCAGTTTAGTACAGGGAAGGAGGTATCAGCCCCAGCATTTT.

This sequence joins TRBV30 and TRBJ1-1; D is uncertain. In germline, CDR1 is GTSNPN, CDR2 SVGIG (reference sequence). V lost 4 bases and J 0 bases, leaving 15 bases between the germline ends. This CDR3 is built from 15 residues. CDR3 region: CAWKYWQRVNTEAFF. CDR3 nucleotide sequence: TGTGCCTGGAAATATTGGCAGCGGGTGAACACTGAAGCTTTCTTT.

The J gene is TRBJ2-1, the V gene TRBV7-3; 7 positions match TRBD1. V gave up 5 bases and J gave up 6 bases; unmatched junction bases: 7. The CDR3 is 14 residues long. Germline V gives CDR1 SGHTA, CDR2 FQGTGA. The CDR3 DNA reads TGTGCCAGCAGCCCAGGGGGACGGGGCAATGAGCAGTTCTTC. Protein product: CASSPGGRGNEQFF.

The chain uses TRBV5-1 and TRBJ2-1; D may correspond to TRBD1 or TRBD2 (5 bases each). Germline V lookup: CDR1 SGHRS, CDR2 YFSETQ. Trimming took 0 bases from V and 9 from J, leaving 16 bases between them. This CDR3 comprises 15 residues. The CDR3 sequence is CASSLAPGTSSEQFF. The CDR3 nucleotides read TGCGCCAGCAGCTTGGCCCCGGGGACCTCTAGTGAGCAGTTCTTC.

The chain links TRBV6-1 to TRBJ2-7, with TRBD2 matching 7 bases. The germline CDR1 and CDR2 sequences are MNHNS and SASEGT. The CDR3 has 14 residues. Losses at the gene ends were 7 bases for V and 7 bases for J; bases not matched to a gene: 13. As DNA, the CDR3 is TGTGCCAGCAAAAATGACAGAGGAGCGGGGGAGCAGTACTTC. It is translated as CASKNDRGAGEQYF.

The chain joins TRBV19 to TRBJ1-5, with a tentative D call TRBD1 (5 bases). The V end was cut by 8 bases, the J end by 2 bases, with 13 bases between. Germline V gene data show CDR1 as LNHDA and CDR2 as SQIVND (reference sequence). The CDR3 extends over 14 amino acids. The CDR3 here is CASFSRGGNQPQHF. CDR3 sequence (DNA): TGTGCCAGTTTTTCGAGAGGGGGCAATCAGCCCCAGCATTTT.